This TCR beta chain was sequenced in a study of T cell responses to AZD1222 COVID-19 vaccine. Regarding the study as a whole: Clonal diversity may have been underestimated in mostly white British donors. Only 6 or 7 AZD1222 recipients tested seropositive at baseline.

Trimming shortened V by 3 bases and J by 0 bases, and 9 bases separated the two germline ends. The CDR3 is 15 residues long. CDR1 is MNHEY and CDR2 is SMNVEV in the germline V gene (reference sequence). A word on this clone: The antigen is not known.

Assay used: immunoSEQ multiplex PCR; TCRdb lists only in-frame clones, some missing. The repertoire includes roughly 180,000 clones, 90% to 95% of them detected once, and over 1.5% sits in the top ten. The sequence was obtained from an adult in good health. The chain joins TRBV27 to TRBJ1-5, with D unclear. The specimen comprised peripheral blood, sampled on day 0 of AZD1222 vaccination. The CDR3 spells CASSLGLNSNQPQHF. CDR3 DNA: TGTGCCAGCAGTTTGGGCCTAAATAGCAATCAGCCCCAGCATTTT.